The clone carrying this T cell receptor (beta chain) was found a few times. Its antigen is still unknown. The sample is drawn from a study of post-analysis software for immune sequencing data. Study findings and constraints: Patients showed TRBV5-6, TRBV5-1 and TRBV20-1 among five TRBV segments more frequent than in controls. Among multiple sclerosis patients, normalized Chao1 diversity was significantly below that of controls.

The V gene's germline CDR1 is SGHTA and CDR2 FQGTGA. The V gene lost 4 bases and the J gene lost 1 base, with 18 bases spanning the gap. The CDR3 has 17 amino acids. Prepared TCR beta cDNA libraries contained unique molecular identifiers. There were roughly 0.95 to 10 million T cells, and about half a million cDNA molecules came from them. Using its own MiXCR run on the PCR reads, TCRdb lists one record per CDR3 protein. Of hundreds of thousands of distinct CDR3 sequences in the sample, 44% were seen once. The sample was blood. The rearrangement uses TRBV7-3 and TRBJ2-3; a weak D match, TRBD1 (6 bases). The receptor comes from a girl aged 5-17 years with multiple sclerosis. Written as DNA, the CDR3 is TGTGCCAGCAGCTCCCAAGGGGGAGACGGGCGCACAGATACGCAGTATTTT. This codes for CASSSQGGDGRTDTQYF.